What follows describes a single T cell receptor beta chain. The target antigen is unknown. The data are from a study of CXCR3-negative and CXCR3-positive naive CD8 T cells. Per CD8+ T cell subset, triplicate sorts of 300,000 cells each were done. The TRB libraries of cDNA were built by UMI-labeled 5' RACE. TCRdb reanalyzed the 5' RACE reads, giving one entry per CDR3 protein sequence and no DNA. This sample contains tens of thousands of distinct CDR3 sequences. The study, taken as a whole, reports: A higher hydrophobicity marked the TRB CDR3s of CXCR3-positive naive cells versus CXCR3-negative naive cells. Naive subsets displayed similar surface CD5, and TCR strength was inferred from TRB CDR3 properties. Comparably high diversity was seen in both naive subsets, and much lower diversity in memory CD8+ cells.

CDR1 and CDR2 from the germline V gene are SNHLY and FYNNEI. There are 16 residues in the CDR3. The receptor's source is a human donor in good health. Some clones in this sample may be carry-over from other donors' samples. This chain uses TRBV2 with TRBJ1-2. Sample: naive CXCR3+ CD8+ T cells from blood. Subset specified: CD45RO-CCR7+CD27+CD95- naive CD8+ T cells expressing CXCR3 (TNR3+). The chain's CDR3 is CASSEAAGTLNYGYTF.